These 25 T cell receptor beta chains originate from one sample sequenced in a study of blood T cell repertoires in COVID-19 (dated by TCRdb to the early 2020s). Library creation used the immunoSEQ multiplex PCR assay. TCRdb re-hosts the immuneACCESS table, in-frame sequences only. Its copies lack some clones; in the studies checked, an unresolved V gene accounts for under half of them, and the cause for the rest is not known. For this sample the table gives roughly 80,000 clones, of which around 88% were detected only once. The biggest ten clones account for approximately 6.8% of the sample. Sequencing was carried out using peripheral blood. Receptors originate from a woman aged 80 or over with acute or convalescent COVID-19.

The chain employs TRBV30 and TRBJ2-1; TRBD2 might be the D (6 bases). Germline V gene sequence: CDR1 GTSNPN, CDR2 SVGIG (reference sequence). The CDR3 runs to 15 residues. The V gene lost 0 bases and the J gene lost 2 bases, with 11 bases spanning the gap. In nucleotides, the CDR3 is TGTGCCTGGAGTGTACGCGGGAACCCCTACAATGAGCAGTTCTTC. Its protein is CAWSVRGNPYNEQFF.

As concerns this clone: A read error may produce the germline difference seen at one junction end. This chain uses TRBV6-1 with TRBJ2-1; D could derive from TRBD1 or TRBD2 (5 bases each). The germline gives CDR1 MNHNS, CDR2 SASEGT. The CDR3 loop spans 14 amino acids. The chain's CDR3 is CASTEGESYNEQFF. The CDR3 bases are TGTGCCAGCACTGAAGGGGAGAGCTACAATGAGCAGTTCTTC.

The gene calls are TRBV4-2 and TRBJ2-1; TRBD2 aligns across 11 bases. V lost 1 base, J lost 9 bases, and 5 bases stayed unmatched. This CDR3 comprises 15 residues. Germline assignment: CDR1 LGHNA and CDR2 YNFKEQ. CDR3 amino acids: CASSQGLAGGGEQFF. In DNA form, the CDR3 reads TGTGCCAGCAGCCAAGGGCTAGCGGGGGGAGGTGAGCAGTTCTTC.

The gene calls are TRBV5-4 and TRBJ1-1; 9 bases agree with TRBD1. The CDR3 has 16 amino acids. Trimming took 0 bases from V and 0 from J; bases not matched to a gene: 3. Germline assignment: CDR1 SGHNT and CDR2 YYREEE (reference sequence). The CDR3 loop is CASSLDRDRVNTEAFF. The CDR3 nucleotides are TGTGCCAGCAGCTTGGACCGGGACAGGGTGAACACTGAAGCTTTCTTT.

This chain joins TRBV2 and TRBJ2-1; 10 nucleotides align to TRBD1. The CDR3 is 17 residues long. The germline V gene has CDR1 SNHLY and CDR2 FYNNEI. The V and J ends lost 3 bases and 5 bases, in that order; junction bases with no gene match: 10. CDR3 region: CASSERRTGQGNNEQFF. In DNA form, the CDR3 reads TGTGCCAGCAGTGAGAGGAGAACGGGACAGGGGAACAATGAGCAGTTCTTC.

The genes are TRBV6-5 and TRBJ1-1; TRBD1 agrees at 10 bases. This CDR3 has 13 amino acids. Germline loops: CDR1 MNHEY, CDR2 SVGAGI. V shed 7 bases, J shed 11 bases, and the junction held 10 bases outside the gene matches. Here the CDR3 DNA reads TGTGCCAGCACCCCAAGGACAGGGGGGAGGGCTTTCTTT. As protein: CASTPRTGGRAFF.

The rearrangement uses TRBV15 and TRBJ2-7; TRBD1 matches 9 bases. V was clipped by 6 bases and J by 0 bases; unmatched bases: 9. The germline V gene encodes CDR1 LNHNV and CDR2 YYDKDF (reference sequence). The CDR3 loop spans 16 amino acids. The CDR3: CATSILQGALSYEQYF. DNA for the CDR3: TGTGCCACCAGTATTCTACAGGGGGCCCTCTCCTACGAGCAGTACTTC.

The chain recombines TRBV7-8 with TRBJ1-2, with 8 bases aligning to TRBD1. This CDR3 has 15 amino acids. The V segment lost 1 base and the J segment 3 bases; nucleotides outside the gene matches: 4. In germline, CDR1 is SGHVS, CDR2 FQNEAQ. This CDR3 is CASSLGRGPDYGYTF. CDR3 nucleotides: TGTGCCAGCAGCTTAGGCAGGGGGCCGGACTATGGCTACACCTTC.

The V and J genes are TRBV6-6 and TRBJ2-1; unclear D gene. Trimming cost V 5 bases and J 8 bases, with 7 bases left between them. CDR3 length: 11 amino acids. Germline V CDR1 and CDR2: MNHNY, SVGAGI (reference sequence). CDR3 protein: CASSPVDEQFF. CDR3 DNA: TGTGCCAGCAGTCCAGTGGATGAGCAGTTCTTC.

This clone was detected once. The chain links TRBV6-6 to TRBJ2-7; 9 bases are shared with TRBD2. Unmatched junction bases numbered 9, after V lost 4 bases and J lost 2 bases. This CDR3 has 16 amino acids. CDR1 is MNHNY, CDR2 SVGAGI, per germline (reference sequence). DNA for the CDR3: TGTGCCAGCAGTTCCGACCCGGGCGGGGGGGCCTACGAGCAGTACTTC. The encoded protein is CASSSDPGGGAYEQYF.

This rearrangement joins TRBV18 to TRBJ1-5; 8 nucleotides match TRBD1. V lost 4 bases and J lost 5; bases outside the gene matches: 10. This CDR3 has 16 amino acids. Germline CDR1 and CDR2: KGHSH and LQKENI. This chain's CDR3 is CASSRDRTGLDQPQHF. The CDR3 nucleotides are TGTGCCAGCTCACGGGACAGGACAGGATTGGATCAGCCCCAGCATTTT.

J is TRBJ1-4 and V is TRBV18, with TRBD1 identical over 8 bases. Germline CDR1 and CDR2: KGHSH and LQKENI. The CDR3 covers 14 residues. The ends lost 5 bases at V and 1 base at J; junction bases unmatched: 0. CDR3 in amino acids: CASSDRGTNEKLFF. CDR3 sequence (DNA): TGTGCCAGCTCAGACAGGGGAACTAATGAAAAACTGTTTTTT.

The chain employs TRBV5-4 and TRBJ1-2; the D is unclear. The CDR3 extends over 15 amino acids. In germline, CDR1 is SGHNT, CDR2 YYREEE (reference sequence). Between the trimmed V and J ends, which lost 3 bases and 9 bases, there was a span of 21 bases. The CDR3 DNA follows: TGTGCCAGCAGCTCCTTTGTCACGTCAACTATAAGCTACACCTTC. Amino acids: CASSSFVTSTISYTF.

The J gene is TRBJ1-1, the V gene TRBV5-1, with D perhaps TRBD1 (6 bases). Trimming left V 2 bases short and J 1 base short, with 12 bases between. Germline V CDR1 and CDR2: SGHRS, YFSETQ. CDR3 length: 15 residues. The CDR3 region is CASSLEGTSNTEAFF. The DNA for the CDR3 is TGCGCCAGCAGCTTAGAGGGGACATCGAACACTGAAGCTTTCTTT.

The CDR3 region has the DNA TGCAGCGGGAGGACAGACAATGAGCAGTTCTTC. Translation gives CSGRTDNEQFF. This sequence joins TRBV29-1 and TRBJ2-1; D perhaps matches TRBD1 (6 bases). Trimming took 7 bases from V and 5 from J, leaving 9 bases between them. Germline V gene sequence: CDR1 SQVTM, CDR2 ANQGSEA. This CDR3 comprises 11 residues.

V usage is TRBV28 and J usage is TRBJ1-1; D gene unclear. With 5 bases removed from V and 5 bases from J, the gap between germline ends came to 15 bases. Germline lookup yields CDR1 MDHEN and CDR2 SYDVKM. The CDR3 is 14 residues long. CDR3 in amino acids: CASSPPDARTEAFF. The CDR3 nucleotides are TGTGCCAGCAGTCCTCCTGACGCGAGGACTGAAGCTTTCTTT.

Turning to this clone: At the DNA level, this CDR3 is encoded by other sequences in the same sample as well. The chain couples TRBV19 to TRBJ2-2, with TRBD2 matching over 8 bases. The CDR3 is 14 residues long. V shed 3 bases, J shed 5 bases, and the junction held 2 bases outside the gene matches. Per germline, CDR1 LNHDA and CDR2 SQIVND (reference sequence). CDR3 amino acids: CASSISGGTGELFF. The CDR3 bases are TGTGCCAGTAGTATTTCGGGGGGGACCGGGGAGCTGTTTTTT.

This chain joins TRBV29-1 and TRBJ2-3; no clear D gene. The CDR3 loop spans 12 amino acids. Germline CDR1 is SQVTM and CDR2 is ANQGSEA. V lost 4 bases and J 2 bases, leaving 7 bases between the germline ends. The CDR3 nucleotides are TGCAGCGTTGCCACAGTCACAGATACGCAGTATTTT. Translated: CSVATVTDTQYF.

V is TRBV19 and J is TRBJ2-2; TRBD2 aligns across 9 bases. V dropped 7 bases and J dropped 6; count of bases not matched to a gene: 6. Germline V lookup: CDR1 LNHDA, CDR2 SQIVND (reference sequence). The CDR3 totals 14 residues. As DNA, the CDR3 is TGTGCCAGTACCCCTAGCGGGATAGCCGGGGAGCTGTTTTTT. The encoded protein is CASTPSGIAGELFF.

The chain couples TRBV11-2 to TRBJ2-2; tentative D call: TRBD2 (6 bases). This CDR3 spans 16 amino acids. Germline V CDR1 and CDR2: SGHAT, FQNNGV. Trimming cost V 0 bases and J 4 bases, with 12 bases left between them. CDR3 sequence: CASSLEGGRSTGELFF. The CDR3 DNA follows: TGTGCCAGCAGCTTAGAGGGGGGACGTAGCACCGGGGAGCTGTTTTTT.

The CDR3 loop reads CSARDRGFTGELFF. In nucleotides, the CDR3 is TGCAGCGCCCGGGACAGGGGATTCACCGGGGAGCTGTTTTTT. This chain uses TRBV29-1 with TRBJ2-2, with 10 bases fitting TRBD1. Germline assignment: CDR1 SQVTM and CDR2 ANQGSEA. The junction had 6 bases not matched to a gene; V was cut back by 7 bases and J by 4 bases. This CDR3 has 14 amino acids.

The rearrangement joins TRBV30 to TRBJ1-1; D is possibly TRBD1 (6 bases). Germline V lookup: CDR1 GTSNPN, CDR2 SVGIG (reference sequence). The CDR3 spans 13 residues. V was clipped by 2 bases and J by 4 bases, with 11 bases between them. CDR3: CAWSIDRTTEAFF. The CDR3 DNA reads TGTGCCTGGAGTATTGACAGGACCACTGAAGCTTTCTTT.

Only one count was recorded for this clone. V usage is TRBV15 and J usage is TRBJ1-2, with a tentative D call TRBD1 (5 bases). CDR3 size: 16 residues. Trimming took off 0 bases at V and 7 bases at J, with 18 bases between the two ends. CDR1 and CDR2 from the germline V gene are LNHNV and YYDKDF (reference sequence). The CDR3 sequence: CATSRDHNWGGIGYTF. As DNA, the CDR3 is TGTGCCACCAGCAGAGATCACAACTGGGGGGGAATTGGCTACACCTTC.

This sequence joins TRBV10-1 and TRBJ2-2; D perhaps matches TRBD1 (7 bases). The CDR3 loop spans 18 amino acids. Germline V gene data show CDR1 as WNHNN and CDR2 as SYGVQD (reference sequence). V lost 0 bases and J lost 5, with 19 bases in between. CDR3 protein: CASSESGRGARSTGELFF. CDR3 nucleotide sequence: TGCGCCAGCAGTGAGTCGGGCAGGGGGGCGCGGAGTACCGGGGAGCTGTTTTTT.

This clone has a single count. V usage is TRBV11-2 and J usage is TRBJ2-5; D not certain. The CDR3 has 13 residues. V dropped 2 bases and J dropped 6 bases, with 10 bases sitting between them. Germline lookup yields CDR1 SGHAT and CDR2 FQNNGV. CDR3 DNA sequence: TGTGCCAGCAGCTTACGAGCGAGGCAGACCCAGTACTTC. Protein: CASSLRARQTQYF.